This T cell receptor beta chain was observed in a study of control samples from healthy donors and cancer patients. CDR3 length: 14 amino acids. V lost 4 bases and J lost 0, with 7 bases in between. Germline-derived CDR1 and CDR2 are MNHEY and SVGAGI. This table comes from immunoSEQ multiplex PCR, and its TCRdb copy is limited to in-frame clones, with some not included. The sample shows around 150,000 clones, roughly 95% of them seen only once. This rearrangement joins TRBV6-5 to TRBJ2-1; D remains unclear. The sequence was collected from a woman aged 30 to 39 in good health. The sequenced sample consisted of blood. CDR3 amino acids: CASSWSSSYNEQFF. Written as DNA, the CDR3 is TGTGCCAGCAGTTGGTCTAGCTCCTACAATGAGCAGTTCTTC.